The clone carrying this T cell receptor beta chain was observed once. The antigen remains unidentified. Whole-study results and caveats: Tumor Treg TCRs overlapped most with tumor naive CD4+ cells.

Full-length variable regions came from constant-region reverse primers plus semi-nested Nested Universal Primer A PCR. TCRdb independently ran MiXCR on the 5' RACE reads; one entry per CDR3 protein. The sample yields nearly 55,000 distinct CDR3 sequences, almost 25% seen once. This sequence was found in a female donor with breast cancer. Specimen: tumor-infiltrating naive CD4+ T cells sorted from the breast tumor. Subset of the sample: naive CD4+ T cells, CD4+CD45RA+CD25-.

CDR3 DNA sequence: TGTGCCAGCAGCACCAAAACCGGGACACGGCCTGAAAAACTGTTTTTT. Translation gives CASSTKTGTRPEKLFF. The chain joins TRBV7-9 to TRBJ1-4; D perhaps matches TRBD1 (6 bases). Germline assignment: CDR1 SEHNR and CDR2 FQNEAQ (reference sequence). V was clipped by 5 bases and J by 7 bases, with 20 bases between them. This CDR3 spans 16 amino acids.